The 22 T cell receptor beta chains reported below all come from one sample, sequenced in a study of cytomegalovirus exposure and HLA in healthy donors. In the PCR, 60 Vbeta and 13 Jbeta primers were used. Assay: immunoSEQ multiplex PCR; the TCRdb copy retains only in-frame clones and omits some. Of approximately 110,000 clones in the sample, approximately 78% are singletons; the top ten hold roughly 3.5%. Sequencing input: PBMCs. Every receptor here comes from a man aged 35 to 55 in good health and CMV-seronegative.

This clone was found a few times. V usage is TRBV2 and J usage is TRBJ1-1, with TRBD1 as a possible D gene (5 bases). Germline V lookup: CDR1 SNHLY, CDR2 FYNNEI. CDR3 length equals 13 residues. V was clipped by 2 bases and J by 9 bases, with 13 bases between them. In DNA form, the CDR3 reads TGTGCCAGCAGTGAAAGGGCAGGGAGGAAAGCTTTCTTT. This translates into CASSERAGRKAFF.

The chain couples TRBV7-9 to TRBJ1-2; D unresolved. CDR1 SEHNR and CDR2 FQNEAQ come from the germline V gene (reference sequence). V lost 1 base and J 7 bases, leaving 10 bases between the germline ends. The CDR3 extends over 13 amino acids. CDR3 bases: TGTGCCAGCAGCTTAGGGGCAGTTCTTGGCTACACCTTC. Translated, it gives CASSLGAVLGYTF.

This clone was seen more than once but under ten times. V is TRBV6-1 and J is TRBJ1-1; 7 positions agree with TRBD1. The trim removed 6 bases at V and 0 bases at J, leaving 4 bases unmatched. Germline CDR1 and CDR2: MNHNS and SASEGT. The CDR3 loop spans 14 amino acids. CDR3 in amino acids: CASSRTGMNTEAFF. Here the CDR3 DNA reads TGTGCCAGCAGCAGGACAGGAATGAACACTGAAGCTTTCTTT.

For this clone: At one of its ends the junction is not consistent with the germline gene, which may arise from a read error. The chain employs TRBV7-7 and TRBJ2-2; TRBD1 matches 8 bases. The CDR3 spans 17 residues. The V gene's germline CDR1 is SSHAT and CDR2 FNYEAQ (reference sequence). CDR3 in amino acids: CASSPKDREVGTGELFF. DNA of the CDR3: TGTGCTAGCAGCCCTAAGGACAGGGAGGTCGGCACCGGGGAGCTGTTTTTT.

The chain joins TRBV7-2 to TRBJ2-3, with 10 bases identical to TRBD2. The CDR3 sequence is 17 residues long. Germline values: CDR1 SGHTA, CDR2 FQGNSA. Trimming cost V 6 bases and J 7 bases; bases outside gene matches: 16. CDR3 residues: CASSLAGAPHPVNTQYF. The CDR3 bases are TGTGCCAGCAGTCTAGCGGGGGCGCCGCATCCCGTGAATACGCAGTATTTT. The full variable domain, rest sourced from reference TRBV7-2 and TRBJ2-3, is GAGVSQSPSNKVTEKGKDVELRCDPISGHTALYWYRQSLGQGLEFLIYFQGNSAPDKSGLPSDRFSAERTGGSVSTLTIQRTQQEDSAVYLCASSLAGAPHPVNTQYFGPGTRLTVL.

The V gene is TRBV7-2, the J gene TRBJ2-7, with D possibly being TRBD1 (6 bases). V lost 5 bases and J 4 bases, leaving 15 bases between the germline ends. This CDR3 is built from 14 residues. In germline, CDR1 is SGHTA, CDR2 FQGNSA. CDR3 nucleotides: TGTGCCAGCAGCGCGACAGGTCTGAGTTACGAGCAGTACTTC. It encodes CASSATGLSYEQYF.

The CDR3 is CASRGPNTGELFF. CDR3 DNA sequence: TGTGCCTCCCGGGGTCCGAACACCGGGGAGCTGTTTTTT. The rearrangement links TRBV6-5 to TRBJ2-2; the D gene is possibly TRBD2 (5 bases). V lost 11 bases, J lost 0 bases, and 10 bases lay in between. Germline V lookup: CDR1 MNHEY, CDR2 SVGAGI. This CDR3 has 13 residues.

In its sample, this clone was seen a few times. The rearrangement links TRBV11-1 to TRBJ2-5; no clear D. In germline, CDR1 is SGHAT, CDR2 FQDESV (reference sequence). The V end lost 2 bases, the J end lost 5 bases, and 6 bases lay between the germline ends. The CDR3 is 12 residues long. CDR3 in DNA: TGTGCCAGCAGCTTACCGTCTGAGACCCAGTACTTC. Translating gives CASSLPSETQYF.

This clone was counted only a few times. Relative to the germline gene, one junction end is altered; a read error may explain this. V and J are TRBV10-3 and TRBJ1-1; the match to TRBD1 covers 7 bases. The CDR3 totals 13 residues. Germline CDR1 and CDR2: ENHRY and SYGVKD. The CDR3 nucleotides are TGTGCCATCAGTGAAGGGGACAGTCGCATTGCAGTCTTT. Amino acid sequence: CAISEGDSRIAVF.

The chain has TRBV5-6 and TRBJ2-7; maybe TRBD1 (5 bases). This CDR3 is 12 amino acids long. V lost 4 bases and J 2 bases, leaving 7 bases between the germline ends. CDR1 is SGHDT, CDR2 YYEEEE, per germline. The CDR3 DNA is TGTGCCAGCAGCGCAGGGACCTACGAGCAGTACTTC. This gives the protein CASSAGTYEQYF.

The gene calls are TRBV7-8 and TRBJ1-3; tentative D call: TRBD1 (5 bases). The CDR3 has 14 amino acids. CDR1 and CDR2 (germline): SGHVS, FQNEAQ. The V end lost 5 bases, the J end lost 2 bases, and 10 bases lay between the germline ends. DNA of the CDR3: TGTGCCAGCAGCGTCGGGACTCCTGGAAACACCATATATTTT. Its translation is CASSVGTPGNTIYF. Together with reference TRBV7-8 and TRBJ1-3, the CDR3 gives the full variable domain: GAGVSQSPRYKVAKRGQDVALRCDPISGHVSLFWYQQALGQGPEFLTYFQNEAQLDKSGLPSDRFFAERPEGSVSTLKIQRTQQEDSAVYLCASSVGTPGNTIYFGEGSWLTVV.

CDR3 DNA: TGTGCCAGCAGCTTAGAGGGGGGTGAAGCTTTCTTT. Encoded protein: CASSLEGGEAFF. The chain links TRBV11-3 to TRBJ1-1; a weak D match, TRBD1 (5 bases). V shed 0 bases and J shed 7 bases, with 6 bases lying between them. The CDR3 spans 12 residues. Germline V CDR1 and CDR2: SGHNT, YENEEA.

This chain uses TRBV7-9 with TRBJ1-4; D is possibly TRBD1 (5 bases). V lost 5 bases and J 8 bases, leaving 9 bases between the germline ends. The CDR3 runs to 12 residues. Germline V gene data show CDR1 as SEHNR and CDR2 as FQNEAQ (reference sequence). CDR3 protein: CASSPNREKLFF. DNA of the CDR3: TGTGCCAGCAGCCCAAACAGGGAAAAACTGTTTTTT.

This clone was found a few times. The chain employs TRBV6-5 and TRBJ2-7, with TRBD1 matching over 8 bases. V shed 1 base, J shed 4 bases, and the junction held 6 bases outside the gene matches. Germline-derived CDR1 and CDR2 are MNHEY and SVGAGI. The CDR3 loop spans 15 amino acids. Written as DNA, the CDR3 is TGTGCCAGCAGTTACTTCGGACAGGGCGAATACGAGCAGTACTTC. Translated: CASSYFGQGEYEQYF.

V usage is TRBV7-3 and J usage is TRBJ2-2; tentatively, D is TRBD2 (6 bases). Deletions cut 2 bases from V and 3 bases from J, with 10 bases between. The CDR3 spans 15 residues. Germline V gene data show CDR1 as SGHTA and CDR2 as FQGTGA. The CDR3 is CASSLGGEYTGELFF. The CDR3, as DNA: TGTGCCAGCAGCTTAGGCGGGGAGTACACCGGGGAGCTGTTTTTT.

The J gene is TRBJ2-5, the V gene TRBV5-6, with TRBD1 as a possible D gene (6 bases). Germline assignment: CDR1 SGHDT and CDR2 YYEEEE. V was pared by 6 bases and J by 2 bases, with 11 bases between. CDR3 length: 13 amino acids. CDR3 in amino acids: CASTKQGQETQYF. The CDR3, as DNA: TGTGCCAGCACCAAACAGGGACAAGAGACCCAGTACTTC.

The chain has TRBV7-6 and TRBJ2-1, with 9 bases matching TRBD2. The CDR3 loop spans 15 amino acids. CDR1 and CDR2 from the germline V gene are SGHVS and FNYEAQ. The ends lost 3 bases at V and 6 bases at J; junction bases unmatched: 6. CDR3 residues: CASSFFSGGFNEQFF. The CDR3 region has the DNA TGTGCCAGCAGCTTCTTCAGCGGGGGGTTCAATGAGCAGTTCTTC.

This chain connects TRBV2 to TRBJ1-1; D not resolved. V lost 0 bases and J lost 1, with 6 bases in between. The CDR3 loop spans 14 amino acids. CDR1 is SNHLY, CDR2 FYNNEI, per germline. The CDR3 loop reads CASSEARGNTEAFF. CDR3 nucleotides: TGTGCCAGCAGTGAAGCGCGGGGGAACACTGAAGCTTTCTTT.

The J gene is TRBJ2-1, the V gene TRBV7-3, with a weak D call TRBD1 (5 bases). This CDR3 is built from 13 residues. Trimming pared 3 bases from V and 6 bases from J, leaving 9 bases between. The germline V gene has CDR1 SGHTA and CDR2 FQGTGA. The chain's CDR3 is CASSFDSRNEQFF. The CDR3, as DNA: TGTGCCAGCAGCTTTGACAGTCGCAATGAGCAGTTCTTC.

The genes are TRBV19 and TRBJ1-1; 8 bases agree with TRBD1. The J segment lost 3 bases and the V segment lost 7 bases, leaving 4 bases of the junction unmatched. Per germline, CDR1 LNHDA and CDR2 SQIVND (reference sequence). The CDR3 has 13 amino acids. CDR3 sequence reads: CASKVQGDTEAFF. As DNA, the CDR3 is TGTGCCAGTAAGGTACAGGGGGACACTGAAGCTTTCTTT.

V is TRBV5-1 and J is TRBJ2-1, with 8 bases aligning to TRBD2. This CDR3 region has 14 residues. After removal of 2 bases from V and 7 bases from J, the junction contained 5 bases not matched to a gene. Germline V gene lookup returns CDR1 SGHRS and CDR2 YFSETQ. The CDR3 bases are TGCGCCAGCAGCTTCGGGGGGGCGGAAAATGAGCAGTTCTTC. It specifies CASSFGGAENEQFF.

The CDR3 nucleotides read TGTGCCAGCAGTGGGGCTGCATATGAAAAACTGTTTTTT. Translated, it gives CASSGAAYEKLFF. The chain couples TRBV6-5 to TRBJ1-4; tentative D call: TRBD1 (5 bases). The CDR3 runs 13 residues. Trimming shortened V by 5 bases and J by 6 bases, and 10 bases separated the two germline ends. CDR1 is MNHEY and CDR2 is SVGAGI in the germline V gene.